Listed here are 22 T cell receptor beta chains from one sample, sequenced in a study of control samples from healthy donors and cancer patients (dated by TCRdb to about 2020). Preparation of the library involved the immunoSEQ multiplex PCR assay. TCRdb stores this immuneACCESS table with in-frame sequences only. Part of the clones is absent; in the studies checked, under half of the shortfall reflects unresolved V genes, and no reason is known for the rest. Present in this sample are more than 150,000 clones, approximately 95% of which were seen just once. 1.4% to 1.5% of the sample is in the top ten clones. The specimen sequenced was blood. The source of these receptors is a man younger than 35 in good health.

V and J are TRBV9 and TRBJ1-2; 7 bases map to TRBD1. The V gene end was trimmed by 4 bases and the J gene end by 6 bases; junction bases not matched to a gene: 15. Looked up from germline, CDR1 is SGDLS and CDR2 is YYNGEE. CDR3 size: 16 residues. This chain's CDR3 is CASSPREGTEPHGYTF. DNA for the CDR3: TGTGCCAGCAGCCCGCGGGAAGGGACAGAACCCCATGGCTACACCTTC.

This clone has just one count. This rearrangement joins TRBV2 to TRBJ2-2; 8 bases align to TRBD1. Germline V CDR1 and CDR2: SNHLY, FYNNEI. CDR3 length: 17 residues. V gave up 0 bases and J gave up 4 bases; unmatched junction bases: 7. Written as DNA, the CDR3 is TGTGCCAGCAGTGAAGCGTGGGACAGGTATAGCACCGGGGAGCTGTTTTTT. It is translated as CASSEAWDRYSTGELFF.

The rearrangement uses TRBV9 and TRBJ2-1; either TRBD1 or TRBD2 may fit D (6 bases each). The CDR3 sequence is 15 residues long. Germline V CDR1 and CDR2: SGDLS, YYNGEE. The V end was cut by 2 bases, the J end by 4 bases, with 13 bases between. The CDR3, as DNA: TGTGCCAGCAGCGTCGGCCTAGGGGGGTACAATGAGCAGTTCTTC. Translated: CASSVGLGGYNEQFF.

This chain joins TRBV12-3 or TRBV12-4 and TRBJ1-1; no definite D call. This CDR3 has 13 residues. V was shortened by 5 bases and J by 1 base, with 8 bases between the two germline ends. In DNA form, the CDR3 reads TGTGCCAGCAGTCCAGTCAGGAACACTGAAGCTTTCTTT. Its translation: CASSPVRNTEAFF.

This clone showed up just a few times. The chain uses TRBV2 and TRBJ1-6; weak D call: TRBD1 (5 bases). This CDR3 has 15 residues. The germline V gene has CDR1 SNHLY and CDR2 FYNNEI. V shed 3 bases and J shed 9 bases, with 15 bases lying between them. CDR3 sequence: CASSEGGGKGSPLHF. As DNA, the CDR3 is TGTGCCAGCAGTGAGGGCGGGGGAAAGGGTTCACCCCTCCACTTT.

This chain uses TRBV12-5 with TRBJ1-5, with D perhaps TRBD1 (5 bases). The CDR3 is made up of 16 amino acids. Trimming removed 4 bases from V and 0 bases from J, with 13 bases in between. Looked up from germline, CDR1 is LGHNT and CDR2 is FRNRAP. The CDR3 region has the DNA TGTGCTAGTGGTTCCCCCTCAGACAGTAGCAATCAGCCCCAGCATTTT. It translates to CASGSPSDSSNQPQHF. Filled out from reference TRBV12-5 and TRBJ1-5, the complete variable domain reads DARVTQTPRHKVTEMGQEVTMRCQPILGHNTVFWYRQTMMQGLELLAYFRNRAPLDDSGMPKDRFSAEMPDATLATLKIQPSEPRDSAVYFCASGSPSDSSNQPQHFGDGTRLSIL.

The chain combines TRBV5-1 with TRBJ1-3; 8 nucleotides match TRBD1. The V and J ends lost 3 bases and 1 base, in that order; junction bases with no gene match: 3. The V gene's germline CDR1 is SGHRS and CDR2 YFSETQ. The CDR3 length is 15 residues. CDR3 nucleotide sequence: TGCGCCAGCAGCTCAGGACAGGGTTCTGGAAACACCATATATTTT. Its translation is CASSSGQGSGNTIYF.

The chain joins TRBV6-2 or TRBV6-3 to TRBJ2-3; the D is unclear. CDR1 is MNHEY, CDR2 SVGEGT, per germline. V lost 0 bases to trimming and J lost 10 bases, with 8 bases between them. The CDR3 is 12 residues long. CDR3: CASSYSTDAQYF. CDR3 sequence (DNA): TGTGCCAGCAGTTACTCGACCGACGCGCAGTATTTT.

The chain has TRBV12-5 and TRBJ1-6; D not certain. CDR1 LGHNT and CDR2 FRNRAP come from the germline V gene. The CDR3 is made up of 11 amino acids. V lost 8 bases to trimming and J lost 10 bases, with 9 bases between them. CDR3 protein: CASRRWSPLHF. The CDR3 DNA reads as TGTGCTAGTAGGCGTTGGTCACCCCTCCACTTT.

This clone was recorded only once. This chain links TRBV12-5 with TRBJ2-7; D perhaps matches TRBD1 (6 bases). The CDR3 totals 21 residues. The V end was cut by 0 bases, the J end by 0 bases, with 27 bases between. The germline gives CDR1 LGHNT, CDR2 FRNRAP. The CDR3: CASGLVPALRETGKHSYEQYF. CDR3 in DNA: TGTGCTAGTGGTTTGGTCCCCGCCCTGCGAGAAACAGGGAAACACTCCTACGAGCAGTACTTC.

With respect to this clone: This sample includes further DNA sequences coding for the same CDR3. This chain joins TRBV12-3 or TRBV12-4 and TRBJ2-3; no clear D gene. The CDR3 loop spans 11 amino acids. Trimming cost V 3 bases and J 6 bases, with 4 bases left between them. CDR3 bases: TGTGCCAGCAGTTTCGGGGATACGCAGTATTTT. It is translated as CASSFGDTQYF.

The rearrangement uses TRBV5-1 and TRBJ1-2; 7 positions agree with TRBD1. Germline trimming cut 0 bases from V and 3 bases from J; bases unmatched to any gene: 5. The CDR3 runs 15 residues. Germline loops: CDR1 SGHRS, CDR2 YFSETQ. CDR3 bases: TGCGCCAGCAGCTTGGAAGGGACAGCCTACTATGGCTACACCTTC. It specifies CASSLEGTAYYGYTF. The full variable domain, in which reference TRBV5-1 and TRBJ1-2 provide the parts outside the CDR3, is KAGVTQTPRYLIKTRGQQVTLSCSPISGHRSVSWYQQTPGQGLQFLFEYFSETQRNKGNFPGRFSGRQFSNSRSEMNVSTLELGDSALYLCASSLEGTAYYGYTFGSGTRLTVV.

The rearrangement uses TRBV5-1 and TRBJ1-4, with TRBD1 matching 8 bases. The CDR3 contains 14 residues. Germline lookup yields CDR1 SGHRS and CDR2 YFSETQ. The V and J ends lost 4 bases and 8 bases, in that order; junction bases with no gene match: 7. The CDR3 loop is CASSMDRDGEKLFF. As DNA, the CDR3 is TGCGCCAGCAGCATGGACAGGGACGGCGAAAAACTGTTTTTT.

The chain links TRBV12-3 or TRBV12-4 to TRBJ2-7; D is unclear. V lost 1 base and J 4 bases, leaving 2 bases between the germline ends. The CDR3 has 11 amino acids. This chain's CDR3 is CASSLGYEQYF. CDR3 DNA sequence: TGTGCCAGCAGTTTAGGGTACGAGCAGTACTTC.

The gene calls are TRBV6-1 and TRBJ1-2, with TRBD1 matching 7 bases. Germline CDR1 is MNHNS and CDR2 is SASEGT. V gave up 6 bases and J gave up 7 bases; unmatched junction bases: 5. The CDR3 is 12 amino acids. The CDR3 is CASRRGQGGYTF. The CDR3 region has the DNA TGTGCCAGCAGGAGGGGGCAGGGTGGCTACACCTTC.

This rearrangement joins TRBV7-5 to TRBJ2-4. TRBV7-5 is noted as a pseudogene. This CDR3 contains 12 residues. CDR3 bases: TGTGTCAGAAGCTTTGGGTCGAGCATTCAGTACTTC. Its protein is CVRSFGSSIQYF.

In nucleotides, the CDR3 is TGTGCCACCAGCAGAGGAGGACCTTATGGCTACACCTTC. This gives the protein CATSRGGPYGYTF. V is TRBV15 and J is TRBJ1-2; unclear D gene. CDR1 LNHNV and CDR2 YYDKDF come from the germline V gene (reference sequence). Trimming took 1 base from V and 5 from J, leaving 8 bases between them. The length of the CDR3 is 13 residues.

This chain links TRBV5-5 with TRBJ1-6, with TRBD1 identical over 7 bases. J was trimmed by 11 bases and V by 4 bases; bases with no gene match: 6. This CDR3 contains 13 residues. Germline CDR1 is SGHKS and CDR2 is YYEKEE (reference sequence). CDR3: CASSQWTGPPLHF. CDR3 in DNA: TGTGCCAGCAGCCAGTGGACAGGCCCACCCCTCCACTTT.

The chain carries TRBV14 and TRBJ1-1; D possibly corresponds to TRBD1 (5 bases). The CDR3 covers 17 residues. V lost 2 bases to trimming and J lost 5 bases, with 21 bases between them. Germline V gene sequence: CDR1 SGHDN, CDR2 FVKESK. CDR3 bases: TGTGCCAGCAGCCAATACCGGGGCCCCTTATTAGGGACTGAAGCTTTCTTT. Translated: CASSQYRGPLLGTEAFF.

The J gene is TRBJ1-5, the V gene TRBV5-8; TRBD1 aligns across 7 bases. Germline lookup yields CDR1 SGHTS and CDR2 YDEGEE. V trimming: 4 bases; J trimming: 9 bases; junction bases outside the gene matches: 10. The CDR3 length is 14 residues. The CDR3 sequence is CASSLNRGGGPQHF. DNA of the CDR3: TGTGCCAGCAGCCTCAACAGGGGAGGGGGGCCCCAGCATTTT.

The chain couples TRBV24-1 to TRBJ2-3; tentatively, D is TRBD2 (7 bases). The CDR3 loop spans 16 amino acids. Deletions cut 4 bases from V and 6 bases from J, with 19 bases between. Germline V CDR1 and CDR2: KGHDR, SFDVKD. CDR3 sequence reads: CATSEGRGGDADTQYF. The CDR3, as DNA: TGTGCCACCAGTGAAGGGAGGGGGGGGGACGCGGATACGCAGTATTTT.

The chain couples TRBV10-1 to TRBJ2-5; TRBD2 matches at 11 bases. CDR1 is WNHNN, CDR2 SYGVQD, per germline (reference sequence). V lost 2 bases, J lost 5 bases, and 7 bases stayed unmatched. The CDR3 length is 16 residues. CDR3 protein: CASSETSGGARETQYF. The DNA of the CDR3 is TGCGCCAGCAGTGAGACTAGCGGGGGCGCGAGGGAGACCCAGTACTTC.